This T cell receptor beta chain was identified in a study of monozygotic twins with cystic fibrosis. Study conclusions and caveats: In 13 of 16 pairs, V gene usage was closest to the co-twin's.

Notes on this clone: What it recognizes is unknown.

Sequencing used immunoSEQ multiplex PCR; TCRdb keeps in-frame clones, though not all of them. The sample holds approximately 32,000 clones, approximately 96% seen once. Sequencing was performed on blood. This sequence was found in a girl aged 2-10 years with cystic fibrosis.

Here the CDR3 reads CASSDPDRASGETQYF. The CDR3 nucleotides read TGTGCCAGCAGTGATCCCGACAGGGCGAGCGGGGAGACCCAGTACTTC. The chain recombines TRBV2 with TRBJ2-5; possible D gene TRBD1, 7 bases. V was cut by 3 bases and J by 5 bases, with 19 bases left in between. The germline CDR1 and CDR2 sequences are SNHLY and FYNNEI. The CDR3 has 16 amino acids.